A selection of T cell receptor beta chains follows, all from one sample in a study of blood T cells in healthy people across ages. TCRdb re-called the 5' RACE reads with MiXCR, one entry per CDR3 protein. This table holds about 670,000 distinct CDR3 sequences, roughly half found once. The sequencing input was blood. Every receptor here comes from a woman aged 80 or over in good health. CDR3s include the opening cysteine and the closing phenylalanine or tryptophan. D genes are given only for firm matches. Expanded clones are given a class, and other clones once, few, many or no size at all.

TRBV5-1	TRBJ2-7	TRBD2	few	CASSKTGTSGDNEQYF	TGCGCCAGCAGCAAAACCGGGACTAGCGGAGACAATGAGCAGTACTTC
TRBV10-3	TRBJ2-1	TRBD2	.	CAISDGGALNEQFF	TGTGCCATCAGTGACGGGGGGGCCCTCAATGAGCAGTTCTTC
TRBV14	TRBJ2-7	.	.	CASSQGRKRDEQYF	TGTGCCAGCAGCCAGGGCAGGAAAAGGGACGAGCAGTACTTC
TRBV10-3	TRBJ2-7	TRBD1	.	CAISGPGGVPSEQYF	TGTGCCATCAGTGGTCCAGGGGGCGTCCCCAGCGAGCAGTACTTC
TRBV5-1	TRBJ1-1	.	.	CASSRLGSTEAFF	TGCGCCAGCAGCCGCTTGGGGAGCACTGAAGCTTTCTTT
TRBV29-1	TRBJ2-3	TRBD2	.	CSVRTSGTTDTQYF	TGCAGCGTGAGGACTAGCGGGACCACAGATACGCAGTATTTT
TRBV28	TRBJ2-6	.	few	CASSERTGANVLTF	TGTGCCAGCAGTGAAAGGACTGGGGCCAACGTCCTGACTTTC
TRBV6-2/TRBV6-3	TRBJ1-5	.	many	CASSRDGNQPQHF	TGTGCCAGCAGCCGGGACGGCAATCAGCCCCAGCATTTT
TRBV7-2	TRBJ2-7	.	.	CASSVVVSSYEQYF	TGTGCCAGCAGCGTAGTAGTTTCCTCCTACGAGCAGTACTTC
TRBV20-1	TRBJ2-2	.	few	CSALPPGSPGELFF	TGCAGTGCCCTCCCTCCAGGGAGCCCCGGGGAGCTGTTTTTT
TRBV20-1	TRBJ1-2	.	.	CSALGADFNYGYTF	TGCAGTGCTCTGGGGGCAGACTTTAACTATGGCTACACCTTC
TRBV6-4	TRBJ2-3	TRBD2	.	CASSDERGGSDTQYF	TGTGCCAGCAGTGACGAGCGGGGGGGATCAGATACGCAGTATTTT
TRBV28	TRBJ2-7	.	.	CVSSLRGARDEQYF	TGTGTCAGCAGTTTACGCGGGGCCCGAGACGAGCAGTACTTC
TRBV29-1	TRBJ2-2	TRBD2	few	CSVTGTSGVVGELFF	TGCAGCGTTACCGGGACTAGCGGGGTAGTCGGGGAGCTGTTTTTT
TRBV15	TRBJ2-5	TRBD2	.	CATSGGGSGGADETQYF	TGTGCCACCAGCGGTGGCGGTAGCGGGGGGGCGGATGAGACCCAGTACTTC
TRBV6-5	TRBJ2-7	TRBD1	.	CASSYGQGAYEQYF	TGTGCCAGCAGTTACGGCCAGGGGGCTTACGAGCAGTACTTC
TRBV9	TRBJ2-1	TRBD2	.	CASSVASGGALYNEQFF	TGTGCCAGCAGCGTAGCTAGCGGGGGGGCCTTGTACAATGAGCAGTTCTTC
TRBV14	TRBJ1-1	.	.	CASSQELVGTEAFF	TGTGCCAGCAGCCAAGAGCTCGTGGGCACTGAAGCTTTCTTT
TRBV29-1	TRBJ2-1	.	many	CSVLNTRKRGQFF	TGCAGCGTTCTCAACACACGCAAACGTGGGCAGTTCTTC
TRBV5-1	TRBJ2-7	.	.	CASSPSLDFSYEQYF	TGCGCCAGCAGCCCCTCTCTGGACTTTTCCTACGAGCAGTACTTC
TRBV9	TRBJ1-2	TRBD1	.	CASSVGGQSNYGYTF	TGTGCCAGCAGCGTGGGGGGACAGAGCAACTATGGCTACACCTTC
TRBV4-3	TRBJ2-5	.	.	CASIPGAFGYQETQYF	TGCGCCAGCATCCCCGGGGCCTTTGGGTACCAAGAGACCCAGTACTTC
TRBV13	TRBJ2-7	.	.	CASSLKGRMAGGPYEQYF	TGTGCCAGCAGCTTAAAGGGCCGCATGGCGGGCGGCCCCTACGAGCAGTACTTC
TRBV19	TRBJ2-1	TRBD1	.	CASTTGVSHNEQFF	TGTGCCAGTACTACAGGGGTTTCCCACAATGAGCAGTTCTTC